This T cell receptor (beta chain) was obtained from a study of technical replicates of blood from a handful of donors (TCRdb year 2017). About this clone itself: It has no known antigen specificity. Base qualities are not recorded, but no much larger clone differs from it by a single base.

The library was generated by the immunoSEQ multiplex PCR assay. Imported from immuneACCESS, the table was reduced by TCRdb to in-frame sequences with V and J called. These copies leave out some clones; in studies compared against another copy, an unresolved V gene accounts for under half, and the cause of the remainder is not known. The sample table lists around 68,000 clones, about 97% of them with a count of one. About 0.24% of the sample lies in the top ten. This clonotype originated in a human donor in good health. The sequenced sample consisted of T cells isolated from PBMCs.

The nucleotides are TGTGCCAGCAGCTCCCAACTAGTTTACCAAAATGAGCAGTTCTTC. It codes for CASSSQLVYQNEQFF. The chain was built from TRBV7-3 and TRBJ2-1; D gene: possibly TRBD2, on 5 matching bases. CDR1 is given as SGHTA and CDR2 as FQGTGA, both from the germline V gene. The CDR3 measures 15 amino acids from cysteine to phenylalanine. The CDR3 DNA has 45 bases and is translated from base 1. The V end loses 4 bases and the J end loses 7 bases, and a stretch of 17 bases separates them.